This passage covers 26 T cell receptor beta chains from one sample sequenced in a study of early T cells in non-severe SARS-CoV-2 infection. Via MiXCR, TCRdb re-called the 5' RACE reads, giving one row per CDR3 protein. The sample lists around 67,000 distinct CDR3 sequences; under 15% were seen once. Sequenced sample: whole blood. The receptors shown here come from an adult who was a healthcare worker with PCR-confirmed SARS-CoV-2 infection or an uninfected control (not recorded which).

This clonotype has ten or more counts. The V gene is TRBV5-5, the J gene TRBJ2-1; 12 positions agree with TRBD2. Germline V gene data show CDR1 as SGHKS and CDR2 as YYEKEE (reference sequence). The CDR3 totals 15 residues. The V segment lost 2 bases and the J segment 4 bases; nucleotides outside the gene matches: 1. The CDR3 protein is CASSLGLAGYNEQFF. The CDR3, as DNA: TGTGCCAGCAGCTTAGGACTAGCGGGATACAATGAGCAGTTCTTC. Full variable domain (outside the CDR3, taken from reference TRBV5-5 and TRBJ2-1): DAGVTQSPTHLIKTRGQQVTLRCSPISGHKSVSWYQQVLGQGPQFIFQYYEKEERGRGNFPDRFSARQFPNYSSELNVNALLLGDSALYLCASSLGLAGYNEQFFGPGTRLTVL.

Many counts were recorded for this clonotype. The J gene is TRBJ2-3, the V gene TRBV11-3, with D uncertain. CDR1 and CDR2 from the germline V gene are SGHNT and YENEEA. The V gene lost 2 bases and the J gene lost 3 bases, with 6 bases spanning the gap. The CDR3 length is 13 residues. Here the CDR3 reads CASSLFSTDTQYF. The CDR3 nucleotides read TGTGCCAGCAGCTTATTCTCTACAGATACGCAGTATTTT.

This clonotype was seen many times. The chain recombines TRBV7-2 with TRBJ2-7; perhaps D is TRBD1 or TRBD2 (6 bases each). Trimming shortened V by 5 bases and J by 5 bases, and 16 bases separated the two germline ends. From germline, CDR1 is SGHTA and CDR2 FQGNSA. The CDR3 contains 14 residues. CDR3 DNA sequence: TGTGCCAGCAGCCGGGGGCGCGATACCCACGAGCAGTACTTC. It is translated as CASSRGRDTHEQYF.

This clonotype was recorded at least ten times. The chain employs TRBV6-5 and TRBJ2-3, with D tentatively TRBD2 (5 bases). The ends were cut back, 1 base at V and 1 base at J, with 9 bases in the middle. In germline, CDR1 is MNHEY, CDR2 SVGAGI. This CDR3 is built from 15 residues. Here the CDR3 reads CASSYLLGGTDTQYF. The CDR3 DNA is TGTGCCAGCAGTTACTTGTTGGGAGGCACAGATACGCAGTATTTT.

The sample holds a few counts of this clonotype. A much larger clone differs by one base, so this may be a read error. The V gene is TRBV7-2, the J gene TRBJ2-2; D ambiguous. CDR1 is SGHTA, CDR2 FQGNSA, per germline. Trimming shortened V by 7 bases and J by 6 bases, and 12 bases separated the two germline ends. The CDR3 length is 13 residues. The chain's CDR3 is CASTSHQAGELFF. CDR3 nucleotides: TGTGCCAGCACCTCACACCAGGCCGGGGAGCTGTTTTTT.

This clonotype was detected many times. This chain joins TRBV20-1 and TRBJ1-6; no clear D gene. Trimming stripped 0 bases from V and 4 bases from J, with 13 bases between. The CDR3 spans 16 residues. In germline, CDR1 is DFQATT, CDR2 SNEGSKA (reference sequence). The CDR3 spells CSARDLPGSYNSPLHF. The CDR3 bases are TGCAGTGCTAGAGATCTTCCCGGTTCTTATAATTCACCCCTCCACTTT.

The table lists this clonotype with many counts. The chain links TRBV9 to TRBJ2-5; 7 nucleotides agree with TRBD2. The CDR3 totals 14 residues. CDR1 and CDR2 from the germline V gene are SGDLS and YYNGEE. With 0 bases clipped from V and 2 bases from J, the junction kept 1 base outside the gene matches. CDR3 DNA: TGTGCCAGCAGCGTAGCGGGACTACAAGAGACCCAGTACTTC. Translated, it gives CASSVAGLQETQYF.

This clonotype came up many times. The rearrangement links TRBV2 to TRBJ1-5; D is unresolved. Germline V gene data show CDR1 as SNHLY and CDR2 as FYNNEI. The CDR3 has 14 amino acids. Trimming cost V 7 bases and J 0 bases, with 10 bases left between them. The CDR3 coding sequence is TGTGCCAGCACTGGACCGTATAGCAATCAGCCCCAGCATTTT. This encodes CASTGPYSNQPQHF.

There are many counts of this clonotype. The chain employs TRBV6-1 and TRBJ2-7; D remains ambiguous. This CDR3 comprises 16 residues. CDR1 and CDR2 (germline): MNHNS, SASEGT. The germline V and J ends were trimmed by 3 bases and 2 bases, with 17 bases remaining between them. This chain's CDR3 is CASSDFFGRSPYEQYF. CDR3 DNA: TGTGCCAGCAGTGACTTCTTCGGCAGGTCACCCTACGAGCAGTACTTC.

The sample holds many counts of this clonotype. This rearrangement joins TRBV6-2 or TRBV6-3 to TRBJ2-7, with 7 bases that match TRBD1. The CDR3 loop spans 14 amino acids. Germline V lookup: CDR1 MNHEY, CDR2 SVGEGT. With 2 bases clipped from V and 2 bases from J, the junction kept 3 bases outside the gene matches. The CDR3 nucleotides are TGTGCCAGCAGTTACCCCGGGACAGCCTACGAGCAGTACTTC. Translation: CASSYPGTAYEQYF.

The chain combines TRBV20-1 with TRBJ2-5; 8 bases are shared with TRBD2. The CDR3 runs 14 residues. V shed 6 bases and J 2 bases; nucleotides not matched to a gene: 8. Germline V gives CDR1 DFQATT, CDR2 SNEGSKA (reference sequence). The CDR3 bases are TGCAGTGCGGGTAGCGGGGACCCACAAGAGACCCAGTACTTC. This codes for CSAGSGDPQETQYF.

This clonotype has ten or more counts. This sequence joins TRBV28 and TRBJ2-3; possible D gene TRBD2, 5 bases. The CDR3 totals 15 residues. Trimming stripped 2 bases from V and 1 base from J, with 10 bases between. Germline assignment: CDR1 MDHEN and CDR2 SYDVKM. CDR3 residues: CASSLVGAGTDTQYF. The CDR3 coding sequence is TGTGCCAGCAGTTTAGTGGGAGCGGGCACAGATACGCAGTATTTT.

In its sample, this clonotype was seen many times. The chain joins TRBV20-1 to TRBJ1-2; D gene uncertain. Germline loops: CDR1 DFQATT, CDR2 SNEGSKA (reference sequence). CDR3 length: 15 amino acids. V was shortened by 1 base and J by 9 bases, with 21 bases between the two germline ends. CDR3 DNA sequence: TGCAGTGCTAGAGCGCCCCGACTGCTGGAGTGGAGCTACACCTTC. It codes for CSARAPRLLEWSYTF.

Ten or more counts support this clonotype. The chain employs TRBV6-2 or TRBV6-3 and TRBJ1-1; the D gene is possibly TRBD1 (6 bases). The CDR3 is 15 residues long. V was clipped by 2 bases and J by 0 bases, with 10 bases between them. The V gene's germline CDR1 is MNHEY and CDR2 SVGEGT. The CDR3 DNA is TGTGCCAGCAGTTACGAGGGACACTTGAACACTGAAGCTTTCTTT. Translation: CASSYEGHLNTEAFF.

This clonotype was recorded at least ten times. This chain connects TRBV19 to TRBJ2-1, with D unclear. CDR3 length: 16 residues. V lost 8 bases and J 0 bases, leaving 17 bases between the germline ends. The germline V gene has CDR1 LNHDA and CDR2 SQIVND (reference sequence). The CDR3 coding sequence is TGTGCCAGTCAAAGAACGTGGTCGAGCTCCTACAATGAGCAGTTCTTC. As protein: CASQRTWSSSYNEQFF. The complete variable domain, with remaining parts taken from reference TRBV19 and TRBJ2-1, reads DGGITQSPKYLFRKEGQNVTLSCEQNLNHDAMYWYRQDPGQGLRLIYYSQIVNDFQKGDIAEGYSVSREKKESFPLTVTSAQKNPTAFYLCASQRTWSSSYNEQFFGPGTRLTVL.

The chain employs TRBV7-2 and TRBJ2-6; the D gene is possibly TRBD1 (6 bases). CDR1 and CDR2 (germline): SGHTA, FQGNSA. The CDR3 extends over 16 amino acids. Trimming shortened V by 2 bases and J by 0 bases, and 8 bases separated the two germline ends. The chain's CDR3 is CASSLLTGSGANVLTF. The CDR3, as DNA: TGTGCCAGCAGCTTACTGACAGGCTCTGGGGCCAACGTCCTGACTTTC.

This clonotype was seen ten or more times. The gene calls are TRBV4-1 and TRBJ2-7, with D perhaps given as TRBD1 or TRBD2 (5 bases each). This CDR3 is built from 15 residues. The V end was cut by 2 bases, the J end by 0 bases, with 11 bases between. Germline CDR1 is MGHRA and CDR2 is YSYEKL. The CDR3 here is CASSQPGTASYEQYF. The DNA for the CDR3 is TGCGCCAGCAGCCAACCCGGGACGGCCTCCTACGAGCAGTACTTC.

This clonotype came up a few times. The chain joins TRBV11-2 to TRBJ2-2; D is unclear. V lost 4 bases to trimming and J lost 6 bases, with 6 bases between them. Germline V gene data show CDR1 as SGHAT and CDR2 as FQNNGV. The CDR3 spans 12 residues. CDR3 in amino acids: CASSWSAGELFF. The CDR3 nucleotides read TGTGCCAGCAGCTGGTCCGCCGGGGAGCTGTTTTTT.

The count of this clonotype is one. This chain joins TRBV20-1 and TRBJ2-1; TRBD1 matches 9 bases. Per the germline V gene, CDR1 is DFQATT and CDR2 is SNEGSKA (reference sequence). The V gene end was trimmed by 1 base and the J gene end by 7 bases; junction bases not matched to a gene: 8. The CDR3 contains 15 residues. The CDR3 bases are TGCAGTGCTAGAGTCCCACAGGGGGCGCAGAATGAGCAGTTCTTC. Protein sequence: CSARVPQGAQNEQFF.

This clonotype was observed at least ten times. The V call is TRBV20-1, the J call TRBJ1-2; 9 bases align to TRBD1. The CDR3 runs 15 residues. The V segment lost 1 base and the J segment 7 bases; nucleotides outside the gene matches: 10. Per the germline V gene, CDR1 is DFQATT and CDR2 is SNEGSKA (reference sequence). Here the CDR3 DNA reads TGCAGTGCTAGAGTCAAAGGACAGGGGCGGCTTGGCTACACCTTC. Amino acids: CSARVKGQGRLGYTF.

Many counts were recorded for this clonotype. The gene calls are TRBV10-3 and TRBJ2-2; no clear D gene. The germline V and J ends were trimmed by 4 bases and 7 bases, with 4 bases remaining between them. CDR3 length: 11 amino acids. The germline CDR1 and CDR2 sequences are ENHRY and SYGVKD. CDR3: CAISVGGELFF. The CDR3 nucleotides are TGTGCCATCAGTGTGGGCGGGGAGCTGTTTTTT.

This clonotype was seen ten or more times. This chain uses TRBV18 with TRBJ1-5, with TRBD1 matching 10 bases. CDR1 KGHSH and CDR2 LQKENI come from the germline V gene. The CDR3 loop spans 15 amino acids. The V and J ends lost 5 bases and 5 bases, in that order; junction bases with no gene match: 6. CDR3 region: CASSSGQGRYQPQHF. The CDR3 DNA reads as TGTGCCAGCTCATCGGGACAGGGGCGATATCAGCCCCAGCATTTT. The complete variable domain, with remaining parts taken from reference TRBV18 and TRBJ1-5, reads NAGVMQNPRHLVRRRGQEARLRCSPMKGHSHVYWYRQLPEEGLKFMVYLQKENIIDESGMPKERFSAEFPKEGPSILRIQQVVRGDSAAYFCASSSGQGRYQPQHFGDGTRLSIL.

This clonotype was seen many times. The CDR3 spells CASSWDSSGEQFF. The DNA of the CDR3 is TGTGCCAGCAGCTGGGACTCCTCGGGCGAGCAGTTCTTC. The chain uses TRBV5-4 and TRBJ2-1; TRBD2 might be the D (6 bases). Looked up from germline, CDR1 is SGHNT and CDR2 is YYREEE (reference sequence). The length of the CDR3 is 13 residues. Trimming removed 3 bases from V and 10 bases from J, with 14 bases in between.

This clonotype was recorded at least ten times. The chain has TRBV20-1 and TRBJ1-2; a weak D match, TRBD1 (5 bases). Germline V lookup: CDR1 DFQATT, CDR2 SNEGSKA (reference sequence). The CDR3 totals 14 residues. Trimming stripped 5 bases from V and 8 bases from J, with 21 bases between. DNA for the CDR3: TGCAGTGCTGATCTCAACGGGGCGGCAAAGGGCTACACCTTC. This translates into CSADLNGAAKGYTF.

The sample holds many counts of this clonotype. The CDR3 loop reads CASSTGQDKLVLNWPTEAFF. As DNA, the CDR3 is TGTGCCAGCAGCACCGGACAGGATAAACTGGTCTTAAACTGGCCCACTGAAGCTTTCTTT. The rearrangement joins TRBV7-9 to TRBJ1-1, with 7 bases lining up with TRBD1. Germline V gene lookup returns CDR1 SEHNR and CDR2 FQNEAQ (reference sequence). J gave up 4 bases and V 5 bases, and 25 bases lay outside the gene matches. The CDR3 has 20 amino acids.

This clonotype was counted ten times or more. This chain links TRBV7-9 with TRBJ1-3; no reliable D call. V dropped 0 bases and J dropped 11 bases, with 8 bases sitting between them. Germline V gene data show CDR1 as SEHNR and CDR2 as FQNEAQ (reference sequence). The CDR3 has 12 residues. The DNA for the CDR3 is TGTGCCAGCAGCTTAGCCGTCGATGCCATATATTTT. Translated, it gives CASSLAVDAIYF.